This TCR beta chain was sequenced in a study of pediatric ulcerative colitis. Study-level results: In rectum, acute severe colitis had expanded clones and less diversity. Blood samples from a couple of patients yielded substantially fewer templates and were excluded from blood-rectal overlap analysis.

For this clone: No antigen is known for it.

The protocol was immunoSEQ multiplex PCR, while the TCRdb copy is restricted to in-frame clones and leaves out a portion. The data contain around 30,000 clones, 82% of them singletons. CDR3 length equals 14 residues. V was pared by 6 bases and J by 2 bases, with 6 bases of the junction left unmatched. Per the germline V gene, CDR1 is LNHDA and CDR2 is SQIVND (reference sequence). This TCR came from a boy aged 5-17 years with severe ulcerative colitis. The chain carries TRBV19 and TRBJ1-1; 7 bases fit TRBD1. Sequenced material: blood. The CDR3 loop reads CASRYPGGNTEAFF. For the CDR3, the DNA is TGTGCCAGTAGATACCCAGGGGGAAACACTGAAGCTTTCTTT.